The 24 T cell receptor beta chains reported below all come from one sample, sequenced in a study of blood T cells in healthy people across ages. Through a sample-barcoded 5' primer and a J-beta primer mix, a second PCR was run for roughly 6 to 12 cycles. TCRdb re-analysed the 5' RACE reads in MiXCR, keeping a single row per CDR3 protein. The profile covers around 1,800,000 distinct CDR3 sequences, with around 40% appearing a single time and 20% to 25% taken by the ten largest. Sequencing was performed on blood. These receptors were obtained from a human donor in good health.

Ten or more counts support this clonotype. V gene TRBV9 combines with J gene TRBJ2-7, with 9 bases identical to TRBD2. J was trimmed by 3 bases and V by 4 bases; bases with no gene match: 11. The CDR3 runs to 16 residues. From germline, CDR1 is SGDLS and CDR2 YYNGEE. CDR3 nucleotides: TGTGCCAGCAGCACAAAAATAGCGGGGGCCTTCTACGAGCAGTACTTC. This gives the protein CASSTKIAGAFYEQYF. Full variable domain (missing parts from reference TRBV9 and TRBJ2-7): DSGVTQTPKHLITATGQRVTLRCSPRSGDLSVYWYQQSLDQGLQFLIQYYNGEERAKGNILERFSAQQFPDLHSELNLSSLELGDSALYFCASSTKIAGAFYEQYFGPGTRLTVT.

This clonotype occurred a few times. The chain is built from TRBV6-6 and TRBJ2-6; a possible D gene is TRBD1 (6 bases). This CDR3 has 16 amino acids. Trimming left V 5 bases short and J 0 bases short, with 11 bases between. Germline CDR1 MNHNY, CDR2 SVGAGI (reference sequence). CDR3 protein: CASSDDRSSGANVLTF. Here the CDR3 DNA reads TGTGCCAGCAGTGACGACAGGTCCTCTGGGGCCAACGTCCTGACTTTC.

The sample holds a few counts of this clonotype. The chain uses TRBV24-1 and TRBJ2-7; D might be TRBD1 or TRBD2, each matching 6 bases. Trimming pared 7 bases from V and 5 bases from J, leaving 14 bases between. The CDR3 has 13 residues. Germline CDR1 KGHDR, CDR2 SFDVKD. CDR3 in amino acids: CATRRGGGDEQYF. In DNA, the CDR3 is TGTGCCACCAGAAGAGGAGGGGGAGACGAGCAGTACTTC.

This sequence joins TRBV25-1 and TRBJ2-1; D unresolved. The V and J ends lost 1 base and 4 bases respectively, with 8 bases between them. CDR1 and CDR2 (germline): MGHDK, SYGVNS. This CDR3 is 14 amino acids long. The CDR3 spells CASSELRGYNEQFF. As DNA, the CDR3 is TGTGCCAGCAGTGAATTGCGTGGGTACAATGAGCAGTTCTTC. Variable domain in full (rest from reference TRBV25-1 and TRBJ2-1): EADIYQTPRYLVIGTGKKITLECSQTMGHDKMYWYQQDPGMELHLIHYSYGVNSTEKGDLSSESTVSRIRTEHFPLTLESARPSHTSQYLCASSELRGYNEQFFGPGTRLTVL.

The table lists this clonotype with a few counts. V is TRBV28 and J is TRBJ1-2; 7 bases agree with TRBD1. CDR1 is MDHEN and CDR2 is SYDVKM in the germline V gene. The CDR3 contains 13 residues. The V segment lost 8 bases and the J segment 4 bases; nucleotides outside the gene matches: 7. CDR3 bases: TGTGCCAGCGGGCCAGGACAGGTCTATGGCTACACCTTC. It encodes CASGPGQVYGYTF.

This chain joins TRBV29-1 and TRBJ2-2, with 10 bases fitting TRBD1. Germline loops: CDR1 SQVTM, CDR2 ANQGSEA. The length of the CDR3 is 15 residues. J gave up 2 bases and V 6 bases, and 6 bases lay outside the gene matches. CDR3 protein: CSVGGTGDNTGELFF. The CDR3 region has the DNA TGCAGCGTGGGGGGGACAGGGGATAACACCGGGGAGCTGTTTTTT.

This clonotype was seen more than once but under ten times. The genes are TRBV18 and TRBJ2-1; 9 bases fit TRBD1. Germline CDR1 and CDR2: KGHSH and LQKENI. This CDR3 has 15 residues. After removal of 3 bases from V and 7 bases from J, the junction contained 7 bases not matched to a gene. CDR3 bases: TGTGCCAGCTCACCGGCGGACAGGGGTGGTAATGAGCAGTTCTTC. It codes for CASSPADRGGNEQFF.

The chain links TRBV10-3 to TRBJ1-1; D remains unclear. Trimming removed 4 bases at V and 1 base at J, with 4 bases between. The length of the CDR3 is 12 residues. The V gene's germline CDR1 is ENHRY and CDR2 SYGVKD. The CDR3 DNA reads as TGTGCCATCAGTGCTCAGAACACTGAAGCTTTCTTT. Translating gives CAISAQNTEAFF.

In this sample, this clonotype turned up many times. The CDR3 loop is CASSYREYSYEQYF. DNA of the CDR3: TGTGCCAGCAGTTACAGGGAGTATTCCTACGAGCAGTACTTC. This sequence joins TRBV6-5 and TRBJ2-7; perhaps TRBD2 as D (5 bases). V was clipped by 2 bases and J by 1 base, with 9 bases between them. CDR1 and CDR2 (germline): MNHEY, SVGAGI. The CDR3 length is 14 residues.

This clonotype was seen a few times. The chain links TRBV7-9 to TRBJ1-1; perhaps TRBD1 as D (5 bases). Germline assignment: CDR1 SEHNR and CDR2 FQNEAQ (reference sequence). The CDR3 totals 14 residues. V lost 4 bases to trimming and J lost 5 bases, with 14 bases between them. The CDR3 bases are TGTGCCAGCAGCTGGGGGGACCTTGGGACTGAAGCTTTCTTT. Translated, it gives CASSWGDLGTEAFF.

A note on this clonotype: Relative to the germline gene, one junction end is altered; a read error may explain this. The V and J genes are TRBV12-3 or TRBV12-4 and TRBJ1-2, with 7 bases lining up with TRBD1. The CDR3 sequence is 12 residues long. The CDR3 is CVSFRTGDGYTF. Written as DNA, the CDR3 is TGTGTCAGCTTTCGGACAGGAGATGGCTACACCTTC.

Here the CDR3 reads CSAREGGPTDTQYF. The CDR3 bases are TGCAGTGCTAGAGAAGGAGGTCCCACAGATACGCAGTATTTT. The rearrangement joins TRBV20-1 to TRBJ2-3; a possible D gene is TRBD2 (5 bases). V lost 0 bases, J lost 2 bases, and 9 bases lay in between. The CDR3 is made up of 14 amino acids. Germline CDR1 and CDR2: DFQATT and SNEGSKA (reference sequence).

J is TRBJ1-2 and V is TRBV12-3 or TRBV12-4, with D maybe TRBD1 (5 bases). CDR3 length: 13 amino acids. The V end lost 6 bases, the J end lost 6 bases, and 14 bases lay between the germline ends. This chain's CDR3 is CASSQRRGDGYTF. The CDR3 DNA reads as TGTGCCAGCAGCCAACGGCGGGGGGATGGCTACACCTTC.

The sample holds a few counts of this clonotype. The rearrangement links TRBV12-3 or TRBV12-4 to TRBJ1-1; 7 nucleotides align to TRBD1. There are 15 residues in the CDR3. Germline trimming cut 3 bases from V and 4 bases from J; bases unmatched to any gene: 8. The CDR3 loop is CASSFSGQGGTEAFF. CDR3 bases: TGTGCCAGCAGTTTCAGTGGGCAGGGGGGCACTGAAGCTTTCTTT.

The V call is TRBV5-1, the J call TRBJ2-1; D unclear. The CDR3 runs to 12 residues. With 4 bases removed from V and 10 bases from J, the gap between germline ends came to 12 bases. Germline V lookup: CDR1 SGHRS, CDR2 YFSETQ. The CDR3 loop reads CASSTSLAEQFF. The DNA for the CDR3 is TGCGCCAGCAGCACGTCCTTGGCCGAGCAGTTCTTC.

This clonotype was observed a handful of times. The V gene is TRBV12-3 or TRBV12-4, the J gene TRBJ1-4, with D perhaps TRBD1 (6 bases). With 5 bases removed from V and 5 bases from J, the gap between germline ends came to 12 bases. The CDR3 runs to 14 residues. As DNA, the CDR3 is TGTGCCAGCAGTCCCGGGGGCGGGAATGAAAAACTGTTTTTT. The encoded protein is CASSPGGGNEKLFF.

This clonotype was picked up a small number of times. One end of the junction does not line up with germline, which may come from a read error. The V gene is TRBV7-7, the J gene TRBJ1-2; TRBD1 might be the D (6 bases). CDR1 and CDR2 (germline): SSHAT, FNYEAQ (reference sequence). CDR3 length: 13 residues. The CDR3 region has the DNA TGTGCTAGCAGCCCCGGACAGATTCGCGGCTACACCTTC. This gives the protein CASSPGQIRGYTF.

This clonotype has just a few counts. The chain employs TRBV29-1 and TRBJ1-1, with D possibly matching TRBD1 (5 bases). CDR1 and CDR2 (germline): SQVTM, ANQGSEA. The CDR3 contains 13 residues. Between the trimmed V and J ends, which lost 6 bases and 2 bases, there was a span of 13 bases. CDR3 amino acids: CSVRGALNTEAFF. CDR3 nucleotides: TGCAGCGTGAGGGGCGCGTTAAACACTGAAGCTTTCTTT.

This clonotype was observed a handful of times. The rearrangement uses TRBV5-6 and TRBJ1-2; D uncertain. V was cut by 6 bases and J by 6 bases, with 15 bases left in between. The CDR3 has 13 amino acids. Germline V lookup: CDR1 SGHDT, CDR2 YYEEEE. DNA for the CDR3: TGTGCCAGCACCACCAACGGGGTAAATGGCTACACCTTC. It codes for CASTTNGVNGYTF.

This clonotype was counted only a few times. The V call is TRBV7-9, the J call TRBJ2-3, with D hard to call. The CDR3 has 15 residues. V dropped 4 bases and J dropped 0 bases, with 11 bases sitting between them. CDR1 is SEHNR, CDR2 FQNEAQ, per germline (reference sequence). CDR3 DNA: TGTGCCAGCAGCTCCCCTACCCTAAGCACAGATACGCAGTATTTT. Translation: CASSSPTLSTDTQYF.

The chain combines TRBV4-3 with TRBJ1-1, with unresolved D. The CDR3 extends over 15 amino acids. CDR1 LGHNA and CDR2 YSLEER come from the germline V gene. Trimming cost V 0 bases and J 3 bases, with 11 bases left between them. CDR3 nucleotide sequence: TGCGCCAGCAGCCAAGATTTGGGAGACGACACTGAAGCTTTCTTT. It yields the protein CASSQDLGDDTEAFF.

This clonotype was detected a few times. This rearrangement joins TRBV7-2 to TRBJ2-5; D uncertain. The end of the DNA aligns better with TRBJ2-7, so the J call may be wrong. The CDR3 spans 14 residues. Germline CDR1 reads SGHTA; CDR2 reads FQGNSA. The CDR3 DNA follows: TGTGCCAGCAGCTTTTCCTTAGATTCCTACGAGCAGTACTTC. Protein sequence: CASSFSLDSYEQYF.

This clonotype has only a few counts. The chain is built from TRBV7-9 and TRBJ2-1; tentative D call: TRBD1 (6 bases). CDR3 length: 16 amino acids. The V gene lost 4 bases and the J gene lost 6 bases, with 19 bases spanning the gap. Per germline, CDR1 SEHNR and CDR2 FQNEAQ (reference sequence). CDR3 bases: TGTGCCAGCAGCTCATTTAAAACAGGGAATGTCAATGAGCAGTTCTTC. Amino acid sequence: CASSSFKTGNVNEQFF.

The chain combines TRBV12-3 or TRBV12-4 with TRBJ1-2; 9 nucleotides align to TRBD1. The CDR3 has 15 amino acids. Losses at the gene ends were 5 bases for V and 4 bases for J; bases not matched to a gene: 8. The CDR3 nucleotides read TGTGCCAGCAGTCCGGGACAGGGTGCACCCTATGGCTACACCTTC. It translates to CASSPGQGAPYGYTF.